These T cell receptor beta chains were read from a single sample in a study of CD8 T cells in ankylosing spondylitis. MiXCR, applied by TCRdb to the 5' RACE reads, yields one record per CDR3 protein. The sample holds 200,000 to 250,000 distinct CDR3 sequences, 18% seen once. The sequenced sample consisted of blood, either unsorted or a sorted T cell fraction (not recorded which). The receptor set was obtained from a male donor with ankylosing spondylitis. Both conserved end residues are part of each CDR3. D genes are given only for firm matches. Not all rows give a size; the values are once, few, many and, for expanded clones, a class.

NA,TRBV12-3/TRBV12-4,many,TRBJ2-1,TGTGCCAGCAGTTTACAGGGAGAGTCCTACAATGAGCAGTTCTTC,CASSLQGESYNEQFF
NA,TRBV4-3,NA,TRBJ1-1,TGCGCCAGCAGCCTCGTTACCAGGGGACCCACTGAAGCTTTCTTT,CASSLVTRGPTEAFF
NA,TRBV12-3/TRBV12-4,many,TRBJ2-4,TGTGCCAGCCGCGGGCTCCAGGACATTCAGTACTTC,CASRGLQDIQYF
NA,TRBV13,many,TRBJ2-1,TGTGCCAGCAGCTTAGTCGGGGGCTGGGGCAATGAGCAGTTCTTC,CASSLVGGWGNEQFF
NA,TRBV5-1,NA,TRBJ1-1,TGCGCCAGCCGGACAGAGCCAATGAACACTGAAGCTTTCTTT,CASRTEPMNTEAFF
NA,TRBV28,NA,TRBJ2-7,TGTGCCAGCAGTGCCTTCCTGGAGCAGTACTTC,CASSAFLEQYF
TRBD1,TRBV5-6,NA,TRBJ1-5,TGTGCCAGCAGCTTAGTAGGACAGGCTGATCAGCCCCAGCATTTT,CASSLVGQADQPQHF
TRBD2,TRBV12-3/TRBV12-4,many,TRBJ2-1,TGTGCCAGCAGGCATAGCGGGCGTCTGTACAATGAGCAGTTCTTC,CASRHSGRLYNEQFF
TRBD1,TRBV28,few,TRBJ2-1,TGTGCCAGCAGCAATACAGGGGGCCCCTCCTACAATGAGCAGTTCTTC,CASSNTGGPSYNEQFF
NA,TRBV15,NA,TRBJ1-1,TGTGCCACCAGCAGATTGGACGGTGAAGCTTTCTTT,CATSRLDGEAFF
NA,TRBV7-9,few,TRBJ1-5,TGTGCCAGCAGCTTTGCGGGCGGAGGCAATCAGCCCCAGCATTTT,CASSFAGGGNQPQHF
NA,TRBV12-3/TRBV12-4,few,TRBJ2-5,TGTGCCAGCAGACCGGGGTCGGGGAAAGAGACCCAGTACTTC,CASRPGSGKETQYF
TRBD1,TRBV5-5,many,TRBJ1-4,TGTGCCAGCAGCTGGAGGATATACACAGGGGGGGGAAACGAAAAACTGTTTTTT,CASSWRIYTGGGNEKLFF
TRBD1,TRBV9,few,TRBJ2-7,TGTGCCAGCAGCGAGAACCCCTCACAGGGGAGCTCCTACGAGCAGTACTTC,CASSENPSQGSSYEQYF
NA,TRBV27,few,TRBJ2-3,TGTGCCAGCAGTTTATCGTTCATCAGCGATACGCAGTATTTT,CASSLSFISDTQYF
NA,TRBV12-3/TRBV12-4,NA,TRBJ1-1,TGTGCCAGCAGATCCAGGGACCCGAACACTGAAGCTTTCTTT,CASRSRDPNTEAFF
NA,TRBV12-3/TRBV12-4,few,TRBJ2-5,TGTGCCAGCAGTTTGGAGGGGCAAGAGACCCAGTACTTC,CASSLEGQETQYF
NA,TRBV5-1,NA,TRBJ2-3,TGCGCCAGCAGCTTGGTCTCTGGGGGGCCTGGAGATACGCAGTATTTT,CASSLVSGGPGDTQYF
NA,TRBV28,few,TRBJ2-1,TGTGCCAGCAGTTTGGGGGCAGGTGGGGACAATGAGCAGTTCTTC,CASSLGAGGDNEQFF
TRBD2,TRBV7-9,NA,TRBJ2-7,TGTGCCAGCAGCCCGCCTAGCGGGAGCGGCGAGCAGTACTTC,CASSPPSGSGEQYF
NA,TRBV7-8,few,TRBJ2-7,TGTGCCAGCAGCTCAGGTTACGCGGGCTACACCTACGAGCAGTACTTC,CASSSGYAGYTYEQYF